This T cell receptor (beta chain) was recorded in a study of CD8 T cells in ankylosing spondylitis. Findings and caveats of the study: There was a TCR beta motif, made of eight highly homologous variants, that appeared characteristic of ankylosing spondylitis blood. Disease-linked clones were found to be CD8+ and relatively rare in peripheral blood. Certain motif variants had earlier been reported in reactive arthritis synovial fluid and blood.

TCR beta libraries were made by quantitative 5'-RACE with molecular barcodes. TCRdb re-called the 5' RACE reads with MiXCR, one entry per CDR3 protein. The table has approximately 550,000 distinct CDR3 sequences, 9.5% to 15% seen once. Turning to this clonotype: The target antigen is unknown.

V was clipped by 2 bases and J by 4 bases; unmatched bases: 5. In germline, CDR1 is SGHDT, CDR2 YYEEEE. The length of the CDR3 is 16 residues. The genes are TRBV5-6 and TRBJ2-3; TRBD2 aligns across 12 bases. The sequenced sample was blood, either unsorted or a sorted T cell fraction (not recorded which). The receptor comes from a male donor with ankylosing spondylitis. DNA for the CDR3: TGTGCCAGCAGCTTCCGGACTAGCGGGATCGCAGATACGCAGTATTTT. Its protein product is CASSFRTSGIADTQYF.